The 8 T cell receptor beta chains presented below share a single source sample, sequenced in a study of CD4 T cells in relation to SARS-CoV-2 and coronaviruses. Only in-frame clones appear in the TCRdb table, and some are missing; sequencing was by immunoSEQ multiplex PCR. The table includes 60,000 or so clones, 94% detected once. CD4+ T cells from unexposed donors were obtained before the COVID-19 pandemic (2011-2018). The sequencing sample was made of naive CD4+ T cells from PBMCs. As to subset: naive CD4+ T cells isolated by negative enrichment. The source is a human donor in good health.

The chain uses TRBV5-3 and TRBJ1-4; TRBD1 agrees at 8 bases. TRBV5-3 carries the ORF label, with uncertain function. Trimming removed 4 bases from V and 4 bases from J; junction bases left unmatched: 6. The CDR3 loop spans 15 amino acids. The CDR3 coding sequence is TGTGCCAGAAGCCTCCCGACAGGGGATAATGAAAAACTGTTTTTT. Protein product: CARSLPTGDNEKLFF.

The chain carries TRBV19 and TRBJ2-3; D unresolved. The germline V gene encodes CDR1 LNHDA and CDR2 SQIVND (reference sequence). CDR3 size: 12 residues. Trimming shortened V by 6 bases and J by 0 bases, and 4 bases separated the two germline ends. CDR3 protein: CASRSSTDTQYF. The CDR3 DNA follows: TGTGCCAGTAGGTCTAGCACAGATACGCAGTATTTT.

This chain connects TRBV2 to TRBJ2-7, with D possibly being TRBD2 (5 bases). This CDR3 spans 15 amino acids. CDR1 and CDR2 from the germline V gene are SNHLY and FYNNEI. V was cut by 4 bases and J by 3 bases, with 16 bases left in between. The CDR3 bases are TGTGCCAGCAGTGTGGTGGTAGGACGGGGCTACGAGCAGTACTTC. It translates to CASSVVVGRGYEQYF.

The chain recombines TRBV28 with TRBJ2-3; D may be TRBD2 (5 bases). CDR1 is MDHEN, CDR2 SYDVKM, per germline. This CDR3 is built from 16 residues. With 4 bases removed from V and 5 bases from J, the gap between germline ends came to 19 bases. CDR3 nucleotides: TGTGCCAGCAGTTCAGGCGGGCTAGCTGGCGGAGATACGCAGTATTTT. Protein product: CASSSGGLAGGDTQYF.

This sequence joins TRBV7-2 and TRBJ2-4; 9 nucleotides align to TRBD1. Germline values: CDR1 SGHTA, CDR2 FQGNSA. V lost 7 bases to trimming and J lost 7 bases; unmatched junction nucleotides: 11. The CDR3 loop spans 15 amino acids. CDR3 nucleotides: TGTGCCAGCAACCCCAATGGACAGGGGCCGAACATTCAGTACTTC. Translating it yields CASNPNGQGPNIQYF.

The V and J genes are TRBV6-5 and TRBJ2-7; no reliable D call. Germline CDR1 is MNHEY and CDR2 is SVGAGI. This CDR3 has 13 residues. The V end was cut by 6 bases, the J end by 2 bases, with 11 bases between. In DNA form, the CDR3 reads TGTGCCAGCAGAATGGGTTACCCCTACGAGCAGTACTTC. Translating it yields CASRMGYPYEQYF.

The chain uses TRBV5-4 and TRBJ2-2; 10 bases map to TRBD2. J was trimmed by 6 bases and V by 3 bases; bases with no gene match: 8. CDR1 and CDR2 from the germline V gene are SGHNT and YYREEE (reference sequence). The CDR3 totals 16 residues. Written as DNA, the CDR3 is TGTGCCAGCAGCTACTCTAGCGGGAGCCGTCCCGGGGAGCTGTTTTTT. It encodes CASSYSSGSRPGELFF.

The chain employs TRBV7-2 and TRBJ2-5; D might be TRBD1 or TRBD2, each matching 6 bases. CDR3 length equals 18 residues. V was shortened by 0 bases and J by 2 bases, with 19 bases between the two germline ends. Germline lookup yields CDR1 SGHTA and CDR2 FQGNSA. CDR3 sequence: CASSLAGAGRKLQETQYF. The CDR3 DNA sequence: TGTGCCAGCAGCTTAGCGGGGGCGGGGAGGAAGCTACAAGAGACCCAGTACTTC.